The clone carrying this T cell receptor (beta chain) has a handful of counts. The V gene's germline CDR1 is SGHRS and CDR2 YFSETQ. The CDR3 is 13 residues long. Trimming stripped 7 bases from V and 6 bases from J, with 16 bases between. This sample was taken from a study of shared clonotypes between healthy human individuals. Each of the donors was a healthy adult who was HIV-negative and had not had a recent acute infection or vaccination. Every donor was a Caucasian adult from Nashville, Tennessee. In the authors' workflow: Junction-only sequences produced by ImmunoSEQ had no quality scores, so filtering differed. TCRdb's copy holds only in-frame clones and misses some; the assay was immunoSEQ multiplex PCR. V and J calls and clone size are copied from that table; D and trimming were computed from the DNA. The sample consists of over 400,000 clones, 70% to 85% of them appearing once.

Specimen: PBMCs. The V gene is TRBV5-1, the J gene TRBJ1-2, with D possibly matching TRBD1 (6 bases). This TCR derives from a woman in her 40s in good health. Some clones in this sample may be carry-over from other donors' samples. Here the CDR3 DNA reads TGCGCCAGCTCGGGCACAGGGAGGGATGGCTACACCTTC. Amino acids: CASSGTGRDGYTF.